A single sample gave rise to the 18 T cell receptor beta chains below, sequenced in a study of CD8 T cells in ankylosing spondylitis. One entry per CDR3 protein results from TCRdb running MiXCR on the 5' RACE reads. The sample gives over 110,000 distinct CDR3 sequences, more than 7% of which show up once; 6% to 8% is in the top ten. What was sequenced was synovial fluid, either unsorted or a sorted T cell fraction (not recorded which). These receptors were taken from a male donor with ankylosing spondylitis.

This clonotype was detected many times. V is TRBV6-5 and J is TRBJ2-5; D is perhaps TRBD2 (6 bases). The length of the CDR3 is 15 residues. The germline V gene has CDR1 MNHEY and CDR2 SVGAGI. V dropped 0 bases and J dropped 5 bases, with 13 bases sitting between them. The CDR3 nucleotides read TGTGCCAGCAGTTACTCAGAACTAGCATACGAGACCCAGTACTTC. It encodes CASSYSELAYETQYF.

J is TRBJ2-1 and V is TRBV6-5, with 11 bases matching TRBD2. The CDR3 is made up of 14 amino acids. V was pared by 4 bases and J by 9 bases, with 5 bases of the junction left unmatched. Germline V gives CDR1 MNHEY, CDR2 SVGAGI. CDR3 coding DNA: TGTGCCAGCAGTTCGCTAGCGGGAGGAGGTGAGCAGTTCTTC. This encodes CASSSLAGGGEQFF.

The table lists this clonotype with many counts. This chain links TRBV20-1 with TRBJ1-2; D possibly corresponds to TRBD1 (5 bases). Germline CDR1 DFQATT, CDR2 SNEGSKA (reference sequence). This CDR3 is 18 amino acids long. Trimming pared 0 bases from V and 0 bases from J, leaving 20 bases between. CDR3 in DNA: TGCAGTGCTAGAGATATGGGACGGACTCAATTCTCTAACTATGGCTACACCTTC. The encoded protein is CSARDMGRTQFSNYGYTF.

This clonotype was detected ten times or more. The V and J genes are TRBV7-9 and TRBJ2-5; a possible D gene is TRBD2 (6 bases). The V gene lost 0 bases and the J gene lost 4 bases, with 9 bases spanning the gap. The CDR3 consists of 14 residues. CDR1 SEHNR and CDR2 FQNEAQ come from the germline V gene (reference sequence). The CDR3 DNA reads as TGTGCCAGCAGCTTAGCTAACGGGGGAGAGACCCAGTACTTC. Amino acids: CASSLANGGETQYF.

Ten or more counts support this clonotype. The CDR3 sequence is CASRPSGGKLETQYF. The DNA for the CDR3 is TGTGCCAGCAGGCCGTCGGGAGGGAAGCTTGAGACCCAGTACTTC. The chain joins TRBV5-4 to TRBJ2-5; TRBD2 matches 8 bases. Germline V lookup: CDR1 SGHNT, CDR2 YYREEE (reference sequence). V shed 5 bases, J shed 5 bases, and the junction held 11 bases outside the gene matches. This CDR3 comprises 15 residues. The whole variable domain, remainder taken from reference TRBV5-4 and TRBJ2-5, is ETGVTQSPTHLIKTRGQQVTLRCSSQSGHNTVSWYQQALGQGPQFIFQYYREEENGRGNFPPRFSGLQFPNYSSELNVNALELDDSALYLCASRPSGGKLETQYFGPGTRLLVL.

The sample holds many counts of this clonotype. J is TRBJ1-5 and V is TRBV7-2, with D possibly TRBD1 on 5 matching bases. V was trimmed by 3 bases and J by 6 bases, leaving 9 bases between them. The CDR3 has 13 residues. Germline V gene sequence: CDR1 SGHTA, CDR2 FQGNSA. The CDR3 protein is CASSFQGSQPQHF. CDR3 in DNA: TGTGCCAGCAGCTTTCAGGGAAGTCAGCCCCAGCATTTT.

The chain carries TRBV7-9 and TRBJ2-2; D may correspond to TRBD1 or TRBD2 (5 bases each). V was cut by 4 bases and J by 6 bases, with 12 bases left in between. The CDR3 totals 14 residues. In germline, CDR1 is SEHNR, CDR2 FQNEAQ (reference sequence). As DNA, the CDR3 is TGTGCCAGCAGCTCCAACTGGGGACCCGGGGAGCTGTTTTTT. Amino acids: CASSSNWGPGELFF.

The chain uses TRBV20-1 and TRBJ2-3; D is unclear. The CDR3 length is 12 residues. The germline CDR1 and CDR2 sequences are DFQATT and SNEGSKA (reference sequence). The V gene lost 4 bases and the J gene lost 3 bases, with 8 bases spanning the gap. In DNA, the CDR3 is TGCAGTGCTATGCGTGGTACAGATACGCAGTATTTT. As protein: CSAMRGTDTQYF.

This clonotype was detected a few times. The gene calls are TRBV2 and TRBJ1-2; unclear D gene. V was shortened by 1 base and J by 2 bases, with 14 bases between the two germline ends. Germline V gene lookup returns CDR1 SNHLY and CDR2 FYNNEI. The CDR3 totals 16 residues. DNA for the CDR3: TGTGCCAGCAGTGAAGGCCCTCGGGGAGGCAACTATGGCTACACCTTC. Protein product: CASSEGPRGGNYGYTF.

This chain uses TRBV28 with TRBJ2-1; TRBD2 aligns across 16 bases. J was trimmed by 9 bases and V by 8 bases; bases with no gene match: 16. Germline CDR1 is MDHEN and CDR2 is SYDVKM. The CDR3 has 18 amino acids. DNA for the CDR3: TGTGCCAGCGGCTCCCCTTCGGCGGGACTAGCGGGGGGGGTTGAGCAGTTCTTC. This codes for CASGSPSAGLAGGVEQFF. The variable domain in full, with the rest retrieved from reference TRBV28 and TRBJ2-1, is DVKVTQSSRYLVKRTGEKVFLECVQDMDHENMFWYRQDPGLGLRLIYFSYDVKMKEKGDIPEGYSVSREKKERFSLILESASTNQTSMYLCASGSPSAGLAGGVEQFFGPGTRLTVL.

This clonotype was detected ten times or more. The chain links TRBV7-2 to TRBJ2-7; D call uncertain. Per the germline V gene, CDR1 is SGHTA and CDR2 is FQGNSA. Trimming cost V 3 bases and J 4 bases, with 4 bases left between them. The CDR3 is made up of 11 amino acids. CDR3 amino acids: CASSFTYEQYF. CDR3 in DNA: TGTGCCAGCAGCTTCACGTACGAGCAGTACTTC.

The sample holds many counts of this clonotype. This chain links TRBV29-1 with TRBJ1-1; D is unclear. V was trimmed by 4 bases and J by 3 bases, leaving 9 bases between them. CDR3 length: 12 residues. The germline V gene encodes CDR1 SQVTM and CDR2 ANQGSEA. The CDR3, as DNA: TGCAGCGTTGGGCGGGGTGACACTGAAGCTTTCTTT. It yields the protein CSVGRGDTEAFF.

The chain combines TRBV4-2 with TRBJ2-2; 16 bases agree with TRBD2. J lost 5 bases, V lost 0 bases, and 6 bases had no gene match. In germline, CDR1 is LGHNA, CDR2 YNFKEQ. This CDR3 comprises 19 residues. CDR3 sequence: CASSQEGTSGRAWTGELFF. CDR3 bases: TGTGCCAGCAGCCAAGAGGGGACTAGCGGGAGGGCCTGGACCGGGGAGCTGTTTTTT.

The CDR3 here is CSAQGQGNEKLFF. The CDR3 bases are TGCAGTGCTCAGGGACAGGGAAATGAAAAACTGTTTTTT. The gene calls are TRBV20-1 and TRBJ1-4; 9 nucleotides align to TRBD1. The V segment lost 5 bases and the J segment 5 bases; nucleotides outside the gene matches: 3. This CDR3 contains 13 residues. Looked up from germline, CDR1 is DFQATT and CDR2 is SNEGSKA (reference sequence).

About this clonotype itself: The junction differs from germline at one of its ends, possibly a read error. The chain links TRBV5-3 to TRBJ1-5; TRBD1 is a possible D gene (6 bases). TRBV5-3 is classed as an ORF, of uncertain function. The CDR3 covers 14 residues. Here the CDR3 reads CARSSGPGEQPQHF. The CDR3 nucleotides are TGTGCCAGGAGCTCCGGGCCAGGGGAACAGCCCCAGCATTTT.

CDR3 sequence (DNA): TGCAGTGCTAGGGACCCCGGATCTACCACCGGAGAGACCCAGTACTTC. This translates into CSARDPGSTTGETQYF. The rearrangement joins TRBV20-1 to TRBJ2-5, with D unclear. Trimming took 3 bases from V and 4 from J, leaving 21 bases between them. Germline V CDR1 and CDR2: DFQATT, SNEGSKA (reference sequence). This CDR3 comprises 16 residues.

Concerning this clonotype: No DNA is shown, since the ends of the CDR3 on it are uncertain; the CDR3 is the one TCRdb lists. The CDR3 loop is CASSQANYLCTF. The chain carries TRBV4-3 and TRBJ1-2. From germline, CDR1 is LGHNA and CDR2 YSLEER. The CDR3 has 12 residues if both end residues are counted.

This clonotype appeared many times. The chain has TRBV4-3 and TRBJ1-4; TRBD1 might be the D (5 bases). CDR3 length: 17 residues. Germline CDR1 reads LGHNA; CDR2 reads YSLEER. V dropped 0 bases and J dropped 0 bases, with 11 bases sitting between them. The DNA for the CDR3 is TGCGCCAGCAGCCAAGATCCCAGGGCTGCAACTAATGAAAAACTGTTTTTT. Protein: CASSQDPRAATNEKLFF.